One T cell receptor (beta chain) is described in this entry. Within its sample, this clone is medium-sized (0.01 to 0.1%). Its recognized antigen is unknown. There are no base qualities to consult, and no much larger clone falls within one base. This specimen belongs to a study of CD8+ T cells in alopecia areata (dated by TCRdb to 2016 to 2019). Regarding the study in general: In both human patients and the C3H/HeJ mouse model, the study applied high-throughput TCRbeta sequencing to look at T cell clonal expansion in alopecia areata. On the human side, TCRbeta sequencing was run on scalp tissue and on sorted CD4+ and CD8+ peripheral blood T cells from healthy controls and from alopecia areata patients with either patchy or totalis/universalis disease. Scalp clonality was compared among normal scalp (n=4), patchy alopecia areata scalp (n=8), and alopecia totalis/universalis scalp (n=8). The RNA source kit depended on sample type: the PAXgene miRNA kit for fixed scalp, the miRNeasy kit for PBMCs, and the RNeasy kit for mouse skin. TCRbeta CDR3 regions were amplified by immunoSEQ multiplex PCR using 35 Vbeta forward and 13 Jbeta reverse primers. Study-wide conclusions, independent of this receptor: Shared TCR sequences between patients were less evident than in mice, which may be partly attributable to HLA diversity in the patient population. Resident alphabeta T cells in normal human skin are also sequenced, complicating scalp TCR repertoire analysis, unlike mouse skin dominated by gammadelta T cells. Compared with normal scalp, lesional scalp, particularly in alopecia totalis/universalis, had higher clonality and more expanded CD8+ clones, which suggests antigenic drive.

Library preparation was by the immunoSEQ multiplex PCR assay. To provide template for TCR sequencing, every sample had RNA extracted and reverse transcribed into cDNA. First-strand cDNA was synthesized using SuperScript III with a 2:1 mix of oligo-dT and random hexamers. A synthetic immune receptor repertoire was used to assess amplification bias, and residual bias was removed computationally. Per the authors' processing: Raw reads were preprocessed for error removal, and CDR3 was defined according to IMGT conventions as running from the conserved cysteine to phenylalanine. Clonality was calculated as 1 minus Shannon entropy normalized by log2 of the number of productive unique TCRs. Scalp TCRbeta sequences were cross-referenced with sorted blood CD4 and CD8 repertoires so that the CD4 or CD8 identity of scalp clones could be inferred. Entries here come from immuneACCESS through TCRdb and include only in-frame sequences with V and J called. Some clones fail to appear in such tables; in the studies checked, an unresolved V gene covers under half of the shortfall, and the cause of the remainder is unknown. D and trimming were read from the DNA, whereas the V and J calls and clone size are those reported in that table. Here the sample has about 23,000 clones; about 47% occur a single time. Approximately 29% of the sample belongs to the ten largest clones.

Lesional scalp punch biopsies and peripheral blood were obtained from alopecia areata patients. PBMCs were separated by density centrifugation and stained for CD3, CD4 and CD8, after which CD4+ and CD8+ T cells were sorted on a FACSAria. Alopecia areata patients who were not treated were recruited through a multicenter biomarker study. In roughly five patients from the biomarker study, the blood CD8+ T cells went through an additional sort into NKG2D-low and NKG2D-high fractions. The sequence was collected from a human donor with alopecia areata. The sequencing input was NKG2D-high CD8+ T cells sorted from blood. This sample's cell subset or site label indicates: sorted CD8+ NKG2D-high blood T cells.

In nucleotides, the sequence is TGTGCCAGCAGCCCCGGGACCAACAATGAGCAGTTCTTC. Its protein is CASSPGTNNEQFF. This chain is built from TRBV7-9 and TRBJ2-1; the D call could be TRBD1 or TRBD2, with each sharing 5 bases. V is shortened by 5 bases, J by 5 bases, and the region joining them spans 10 bases. CDR1 SEHNR and CDR2 FQNEAQ are derived from the germline V gene (reference sequence). The CDR3 spans 13 residues, from the cysteine through the phenylalanine. The only DNA kept is the CDR3, 39 bases in frame from the first base.